Presented here are 2 T cell receptor beta chains from one specimen sequenced in a study of T cell repertoires in cytomegalovirus infection. A single record per CDR3 protein comes from TCRdb applying MiXCR to the reads. Among roughly 720,000 distinct CDR3 sequences listed, 35% were seen once. The source material was PBMCs. Every receptor here comes from a human donor in good health (CMV status not recorded). Some clones in this sample may be carry-over from other donors' samples.

The CDR3 DNA reads as TGTGCCAGCAGTGAATCTCTAGGGGTAGATTACCAGTACTTC. It encodes CASSESLGVDYQYF. J is TRBJ2-5 and V is TRBV25-1, with D perhaps TRBD1 (5 bases). This CDR3 is 14 amino acids long. In germline, CDR1 is MGHDK, CDR2 SYGVNS. With 1 base removed from V and 10 bases from J, the gap between germline ends came to 16 bases.

This clonotype was counted between two and nine times. The chain has TRBV28 and TRBJ2-7, with 9 bases aligning to TRBD2. The CDR3 runs to 15 residues. The V gene's germline CDR1 is MDHEN and CDR2 SYDVKM. The V and J ends lost 2 bases and 2 bases, in that order; junction bases with no gene match: 4. In DNA, the CDR3 is TGTGCCAGCAGTTTAATCCGCGGGAGGGCCTACGAGCAGTACTTC. Its translation: CASSLIRGRAYEQYF. Variable domain in full (rest from reference TRBV28 and TRBJ2-7): DVKVTQSSRYLVKRTGEKVFLECVQDMDHENMFWYRQDPGLGLRLIYFSYDVKMKEKGDIPEGYSVSREKKERFSLILESASTNQTSMYLCASSLIRGRAYEQYFGPGTRLTVT.